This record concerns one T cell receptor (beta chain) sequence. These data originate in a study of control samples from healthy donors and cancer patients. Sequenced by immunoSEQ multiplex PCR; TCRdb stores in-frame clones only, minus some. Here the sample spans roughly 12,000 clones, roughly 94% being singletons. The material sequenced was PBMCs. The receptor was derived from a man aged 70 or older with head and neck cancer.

As DNA, the CDR3 is TGTGCTAGTGGGTCTAGCGGGGGACCCTACAATGAGCAGTTCTTC. It translates to CASGSSGGPYNEQFF. The V call is TRBV12-5, the J call TRBJ2-1; the match to TRBD2 covers 10 bases. With V trimmed by 6 bases and J by 2 bases, 4 bases remained unmatched. The CDR3 loop spans 15 amino acids. Germline-derived CDR1 and CDR2 are LGHNT and FRNRAP. The complete variable domain, with remaining parts taken from reference TRBV12-5 and TRBJ2-1, reads DARVTQTPRHKVTEMGQEVTMRCQPILGHNTVFWYRQTMMQGLELLAYFRNRAPLDDSGMPKDRFSAEMPDATLATLKIQPSEPRDSAVYFCASGSSGGPYNEQFFGPGTRLTVL.